The rows below give T cell receptor beta chains drawn from one sample of a study of cytomegalovirus exposure and HLA in healthy donors. Some clones are missing from TCRdb's copy, which holds only in-frame ones; the method was immunoSEQ multiplex PCR. The data contain about 120,000 clones, more than 80% of them singletons. Sequencing was done on a sample of PBMCs. The receptors shown here come from a male donor in good health and CMV-seronegative. Both conserved end residues are part of each CDR3. Each record gives: clone size, V gene, J gene, D gene, CDR3 DNA, CDR3 protein. D genes are given only for firm matches. The listing skips clone size in some rows; elsewhere it reads once, few, many or a size class.

>-|TRBV5-4|TRBJ2-7|TRBD2
TGTGCCAGCAGCTTGAAGCGGGAGTTTGCCTACGAGCAGTACTTC
CASSLKREFAYEQYF
>-|TRBV14|TRBJ2-1|-
TGTGCCAGCAGCCAAGATTACGGGGGGCGAGGCTCCTACAATGAGCAGTTCTTC
CASSQDYGGRGSYNEQFF
>few|TRBV7-3|TRBJ1-1|-
TGTGCCAGCAGCTTAACCGGGGGGGACACTGAAGCTTTCTTT
CASSLTGGDTEAFF
>-|TRBV10-3|TRBJ1-2|-
TGTGCCATCAGTGAGTCAGGCAGGGCCTATGGCTACACCTTC
CAISESGRAYGYTF
>-|TRBV28|TRBJ1-5|-
TGTGCCAGCAGTCCAGGGAATCAGCCCCAGCATTTT
CASSPGNQPQHF
>-|TRBV19|TRBJ2-7|TRBD1
TGTGCCAGTAGTATATCGGGACAGGGCGAGCAGTACTTC
CASSISGQGEQYF
>once|TRBV2|TRBJ2-6|-
TGTGCCAGCAGTGTAGGAGGGGCCGGGGCCAACGTCCTGACTTTC
CASSVGGAGANVLTF
>-|TRBV19|TRBJ2-5|TRBD1
TGTGCCAGTAGTGGGGACAGGGGCTGGGAAGAGACCCAGTACTTC
CASSGDRGWEETQYF
>-|TRBV5-1|TRBJ2-3|TRBD1
TGCGCCAGCAGCACCGGGACAGGAGTACATACGCAGTATTTT
CASSTGTGVHTQYF
>-|TRBV6-1|TRBJ1-2|TRBD1
TGTGCCAGCGGATACAGGGGCCTCGCTAACTATGGCTACACCTTC
CASGYRGLANYGYTF
>once|TRBV7-2|TRBJ1-1|-
TGTGCCAGCAGCTTAGCCCGGATACACTCCCCGGGCACTGAAGCTTTCTTT
CASSLARIHSPGTEAFF
>-|TRBV27|TRBJ2-7|-
TGTGCCAGTAAGGTGGGGCTCGAGCAGTACTTC
CASKVGLEQYF
>-|TRBV5-4|TRBJ2-1|TRBD1
TGTGCCAGCAGCGACACAGGGGGGTACAATGAGCAGTTCTTC
CASSDTGGYNEQFF
>-|TRBV6-5|TRBJ1-4|-
TGTGCCAGCAGTTCTAACTGGGTGAGGGCTAATGAAAAACTGTTTTTT
CASSSNWVRANEKLFF
>-|TRBV6-5|TRBJ1-5|TRBD1
TGTGCCAGCAGTTACTCGAGGACAGGGGGACAGCCCCAGCATTTT
CASSYSRTGGQPQHF
>-|TRBV29-1|TRBJ1-4|-
TGCAGCGTTGTTGAACAGTACTTTGAAAAACTGTTTTTT
CSVVEQYFEKLFF
>-|TRBV9|TRBJ1-3|-
TGTGCCAGCAGCCCCGAGGCAGCTCGAAACACCATATATTTT
CASSPEAARNTIYF
>few|TRBV19|TRBJ1-1|-
TGTGCCAGTAGCCCCTCAGGGTCTACCCGGAACGAAGCTTTCTTT
CASSPSGSTRNEAFF
>few|TRBV5-1|TRBJ2-1|-
TGCGCCAGCAGCTCCGCTGGGCAAGACTACAATGAGCAGTTCTTC
CASSSAGQDYNEQFF
>-|TRBV6-4|TRBJ2-3|-
TGTGCCAGCAGTGCGGCCGCGGGTAGCACAGATACGCAGTATTTT
CASSAAAGSTDTQYF
>-|TRBV6-1|TRBJ2-2|-
TGTGCCAGCAGTGATCCCGTCGTGTACACCGGGGAGCTGTTTTTT
CASSDPVVYTGELFF
>-|TRBV6-1|TRBJ2-1|-
TGTGCCAGCAGTGAACCCGATTCGGGACTGAACAATGAGCAGTTCTTC
CASSEPDSGLNNEQFF
>-|TRBV18|TRBJ1-2|TRBD1
TGTGCCAGCTCACCGGACAGGGACTTATATGGCTACACCTTC
CASSPDRDLYGYTF
>few|TRBV19|TRBJ2-1|-
TGTGCCAGTAGTCTACGCTACAATGAGCAGTTCTTC
CASSLRYNEQFF
>-|TRBV5-1|TRBJ2-5|-
TGCGCCACCTCAGGGGGGCCGGGGGAGACCCAGTACTTC
CATSGGPGETQYF
>-|TRBV5-6|TRBJ2-3|-
TGTGCCAGCAGCTTGTATCTTAGCACAGATACGCAGTATTTT
CASSLYLSTDTQYF
>few|TRBV6-6|TRBJ2-2|-
TGTGCCAGCAGTTTGGGGGCCACCGGGGAGCTGTTTTTT
CASSLGATGELFF